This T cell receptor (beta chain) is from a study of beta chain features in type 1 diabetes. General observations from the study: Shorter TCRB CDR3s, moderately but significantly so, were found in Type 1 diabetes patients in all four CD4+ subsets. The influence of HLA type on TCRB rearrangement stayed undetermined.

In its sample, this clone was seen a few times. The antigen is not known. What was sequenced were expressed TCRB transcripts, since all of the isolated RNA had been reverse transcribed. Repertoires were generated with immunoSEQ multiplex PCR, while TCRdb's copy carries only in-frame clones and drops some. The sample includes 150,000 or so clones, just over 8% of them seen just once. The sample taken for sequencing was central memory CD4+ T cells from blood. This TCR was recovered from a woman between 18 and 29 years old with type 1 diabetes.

The CDR3 region has the DNA TGTGCCTGGAGTCGCCAGGGCGAGCAGCCCCAGCATTTT. Its translation is CAWSRQGEQPQHF. This chain uses TRBV30 with TRBJ1-5, with D possibly matching TRBD1 (5 bases). The CDR3 has 13 amino acids. CDR1 is GTSNPN and CDR2 is SVGIG in the germline V gene (reference sequence). V lost 2 bases and J 7 bases, leaving 12 bases between the germline ends.